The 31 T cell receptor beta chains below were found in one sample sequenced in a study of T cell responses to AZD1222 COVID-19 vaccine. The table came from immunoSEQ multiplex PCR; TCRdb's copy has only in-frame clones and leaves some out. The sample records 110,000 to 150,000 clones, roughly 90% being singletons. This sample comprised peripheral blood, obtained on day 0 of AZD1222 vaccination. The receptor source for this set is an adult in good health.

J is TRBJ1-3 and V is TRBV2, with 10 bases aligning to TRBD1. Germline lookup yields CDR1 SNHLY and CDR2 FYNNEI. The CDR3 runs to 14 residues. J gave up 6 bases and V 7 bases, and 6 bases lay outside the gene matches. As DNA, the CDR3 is TGTGCCAGCACCAAGGACAGGGGGAAAAACACCATATATTTT. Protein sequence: CASTKDRGKNTIYF.

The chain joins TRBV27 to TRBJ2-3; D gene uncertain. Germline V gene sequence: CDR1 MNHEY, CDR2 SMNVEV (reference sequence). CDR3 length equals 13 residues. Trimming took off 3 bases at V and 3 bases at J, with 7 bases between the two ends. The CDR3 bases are TGTGCCAGCAGTTTGAAGGGAACAGATACGCAGTATTTT. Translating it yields CASSLKGTDTQYF.

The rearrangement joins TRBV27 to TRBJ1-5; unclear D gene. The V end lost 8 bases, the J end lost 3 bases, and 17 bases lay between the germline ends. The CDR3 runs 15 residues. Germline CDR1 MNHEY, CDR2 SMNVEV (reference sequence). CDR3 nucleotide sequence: TGTGCCAGCTCCTTTTTTCCGGGGTCCAATCAGCCCCAGCATTTT. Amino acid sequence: CASSFFPGSNQPQHF.

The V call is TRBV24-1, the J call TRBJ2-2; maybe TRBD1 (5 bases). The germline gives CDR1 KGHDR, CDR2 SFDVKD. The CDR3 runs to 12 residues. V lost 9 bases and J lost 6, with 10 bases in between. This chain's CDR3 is CATSKGSGELFF. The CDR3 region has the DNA TGTGCCACCTCAAAGGGGTCCGGGGAGCTGTTTTTT.

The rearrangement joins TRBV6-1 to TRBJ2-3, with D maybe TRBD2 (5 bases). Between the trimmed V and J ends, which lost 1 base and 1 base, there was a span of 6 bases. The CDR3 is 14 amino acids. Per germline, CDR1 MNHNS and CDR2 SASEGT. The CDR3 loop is CASSEGSGTDTQYF. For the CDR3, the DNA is TGTGCCAGCAGTGAAGGTAGCGGCACAGATACGCAGTATTTT.

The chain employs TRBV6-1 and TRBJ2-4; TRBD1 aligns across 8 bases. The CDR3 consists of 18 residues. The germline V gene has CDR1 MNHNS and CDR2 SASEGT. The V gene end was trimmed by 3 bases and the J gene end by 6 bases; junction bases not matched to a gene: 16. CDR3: CASSEGRRTGPRGNIQYF. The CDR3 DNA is TGTGCCAGCAGTGAGGGCCGAAGGACAGGGCCTAGGGGAAACATTCAGTACTTC.

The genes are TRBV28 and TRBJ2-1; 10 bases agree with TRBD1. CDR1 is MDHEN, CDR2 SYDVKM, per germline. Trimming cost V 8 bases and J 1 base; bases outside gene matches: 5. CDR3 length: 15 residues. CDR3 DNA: TGTGCCAGCTCCGGGACAGGGGCTTCCTACAATGAGCAGTTCTTC. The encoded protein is CASSGTGASYNEQFF.

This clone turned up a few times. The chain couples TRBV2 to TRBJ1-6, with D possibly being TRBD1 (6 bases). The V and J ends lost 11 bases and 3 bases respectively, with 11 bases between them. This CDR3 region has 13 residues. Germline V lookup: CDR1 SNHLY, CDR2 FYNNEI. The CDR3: CASQGDYNSPLHF. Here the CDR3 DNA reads TGTGCCTCACAGGGTGACTATAATTCACCCCTCCACTTT.

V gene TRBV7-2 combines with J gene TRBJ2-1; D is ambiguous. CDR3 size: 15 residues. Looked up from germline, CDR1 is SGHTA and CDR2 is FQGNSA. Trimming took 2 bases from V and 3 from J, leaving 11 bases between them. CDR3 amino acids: CASSLRTRNYNEQFF. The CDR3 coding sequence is TGTGCCAGCAGCTTACGTACCCGAAACTACAATGAGCAGTTCTTC.

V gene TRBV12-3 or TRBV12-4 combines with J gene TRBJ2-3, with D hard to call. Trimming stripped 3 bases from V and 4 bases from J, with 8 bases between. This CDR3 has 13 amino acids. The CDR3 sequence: CASSLNTPDTQYF. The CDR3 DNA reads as TGTGCCAGCAGTTTGAACACCCCAGATACGCAGTATTTT.

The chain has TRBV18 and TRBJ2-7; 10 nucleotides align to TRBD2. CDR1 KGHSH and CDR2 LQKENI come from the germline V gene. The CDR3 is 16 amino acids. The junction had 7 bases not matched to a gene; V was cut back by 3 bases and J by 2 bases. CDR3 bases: TGTGCCAGCTCACCCGTAGTGACTAGCGGGCCCTACGAGCAGTACTTC. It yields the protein CASSPVVTSGPYEQYF.

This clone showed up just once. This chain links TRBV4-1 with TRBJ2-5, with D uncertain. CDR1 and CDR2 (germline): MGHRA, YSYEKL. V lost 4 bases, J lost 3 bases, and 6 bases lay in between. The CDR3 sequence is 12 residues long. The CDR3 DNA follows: TGCGCCAGCAGCCCCTCTAAAGAGACCCAGTACTTC. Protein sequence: CASSPSKETQYF.

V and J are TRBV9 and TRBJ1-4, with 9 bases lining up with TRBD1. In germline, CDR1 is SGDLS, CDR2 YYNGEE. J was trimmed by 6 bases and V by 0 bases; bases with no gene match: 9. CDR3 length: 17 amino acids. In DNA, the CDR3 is TGTGCCAGCAGCGTAGTAGGCCGGGACAGGGACTATGAAAAACTGTTTTTT. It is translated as CASSVVGRDRDYEKLFF.

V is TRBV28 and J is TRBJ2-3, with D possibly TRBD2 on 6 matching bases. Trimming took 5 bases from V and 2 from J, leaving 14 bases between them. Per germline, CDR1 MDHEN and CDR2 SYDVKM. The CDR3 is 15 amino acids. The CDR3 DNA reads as TGTGCCAGCAGTCCCAGGAGCGGGCCCACAGATACGCAGTATTTT. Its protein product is CASSPRSGPTDTQYF.

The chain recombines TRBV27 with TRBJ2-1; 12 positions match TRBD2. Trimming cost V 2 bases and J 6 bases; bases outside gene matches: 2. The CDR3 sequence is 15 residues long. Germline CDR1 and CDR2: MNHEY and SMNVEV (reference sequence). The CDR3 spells CASSLGLAGTNEQFF. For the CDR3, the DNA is TGTGCCAGCAGTTTAGGACTAGCGGGGACCAATGAGCAGTTCTTC.

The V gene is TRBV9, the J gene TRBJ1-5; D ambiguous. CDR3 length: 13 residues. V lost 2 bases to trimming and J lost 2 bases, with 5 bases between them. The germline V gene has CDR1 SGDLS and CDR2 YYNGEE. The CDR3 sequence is CASSVTGNQPQHF. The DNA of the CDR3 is TGTGCCAGCAGCGTTACGGGCAATCAGCCCCAGCATTTT.

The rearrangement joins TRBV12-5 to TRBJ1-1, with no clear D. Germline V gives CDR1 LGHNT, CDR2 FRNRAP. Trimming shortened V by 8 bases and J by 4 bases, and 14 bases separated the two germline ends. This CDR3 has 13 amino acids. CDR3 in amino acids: CASSPRQATEAFF. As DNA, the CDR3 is TGTGCTAGTTCCCCTCGTCAGGCCACTGAAGCTTTCTTT.

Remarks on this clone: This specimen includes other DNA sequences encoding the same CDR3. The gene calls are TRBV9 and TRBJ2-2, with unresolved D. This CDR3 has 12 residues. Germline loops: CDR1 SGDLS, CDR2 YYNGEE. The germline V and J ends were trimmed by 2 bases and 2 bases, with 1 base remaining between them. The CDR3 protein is CASSVNTGELFF. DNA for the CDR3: TGTGCCAGCAGCGTTAACACCGGGGAGCTGTTTTTT.

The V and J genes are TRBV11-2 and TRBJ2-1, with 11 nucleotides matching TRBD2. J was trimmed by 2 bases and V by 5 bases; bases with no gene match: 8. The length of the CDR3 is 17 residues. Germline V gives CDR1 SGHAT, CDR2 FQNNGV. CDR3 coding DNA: TGTGCCAGCAGCCCAACTAGCGGGGGTTATCCCTACAATGAGCAGTTCTTC. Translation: CASSPTSGGYPYNEQFF. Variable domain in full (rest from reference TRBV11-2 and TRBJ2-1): EAGVAQSPRYKIIEKRQSVAFWCNPISGHATLYWYQQILGQGPKLLIQFQNNGVVDDSQLPKDRFSAERLKGVDSTLKIQPAKLEDSAVYLCASSPTSGGYPYNEQFFGPGTRLTVL.

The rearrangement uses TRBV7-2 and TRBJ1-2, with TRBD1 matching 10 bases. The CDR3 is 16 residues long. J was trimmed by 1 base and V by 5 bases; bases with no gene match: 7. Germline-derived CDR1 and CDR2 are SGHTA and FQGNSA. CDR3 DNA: TGTGCCAGCAGCCGGACAGGGGGGTTCCTTAACTATGGCTACACCTTC. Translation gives CASSRTGGFLNYGYTF.

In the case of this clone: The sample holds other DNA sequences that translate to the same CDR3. CDR3 sequence: CASSPSSYNEQFF. CDR3 nucleotide sequence: TGTGCCAGCAGCCCAAGCTCCTACAATGAGCAGTTCTTC. The V gene is TRBV7-2, the J gene TRBJ2-1; D unresolved. The CDR3 loop spans 13 amino acids. V dropped 5 bases and J dropped 0 bases, with 5 bases sitting between them. Germline V gene sequence: CDR1 SGHTA, CDR2 FQGNSA.

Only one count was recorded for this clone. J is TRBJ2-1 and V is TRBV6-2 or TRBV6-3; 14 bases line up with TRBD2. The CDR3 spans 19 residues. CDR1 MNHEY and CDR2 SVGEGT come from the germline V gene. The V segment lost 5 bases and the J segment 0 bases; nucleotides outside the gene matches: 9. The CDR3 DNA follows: TGTGCCAGCAGTCCCTATCTCGGGACTAGCGGGAGCTCCTACAATGAGCAGTTCTTC. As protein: CASSPYLGTSGSSYNEQFF.

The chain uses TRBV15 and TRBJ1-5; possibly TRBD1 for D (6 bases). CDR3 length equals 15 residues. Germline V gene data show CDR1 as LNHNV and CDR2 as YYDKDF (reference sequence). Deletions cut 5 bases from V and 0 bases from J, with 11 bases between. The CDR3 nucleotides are TGTGCCACCAGCCCCCACAGGGCTAGCAATCAGCCCCAGCATTTT. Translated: CATSPHRASNQPQHF.

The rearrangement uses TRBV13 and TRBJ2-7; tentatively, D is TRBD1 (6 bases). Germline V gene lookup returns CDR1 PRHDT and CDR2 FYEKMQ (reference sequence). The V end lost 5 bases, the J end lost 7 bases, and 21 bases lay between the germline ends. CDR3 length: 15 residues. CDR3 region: CASSVRGQGLSEQYF. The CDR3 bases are TGTGCCAGCAGCGTCCGTGGGCAGGGGCTCTCTGAGCAGTACTTC.

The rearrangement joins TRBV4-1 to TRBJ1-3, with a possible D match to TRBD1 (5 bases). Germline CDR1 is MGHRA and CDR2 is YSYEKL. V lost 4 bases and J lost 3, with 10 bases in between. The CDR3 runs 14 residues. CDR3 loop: CASSPRDFGNTIYF. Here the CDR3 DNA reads TGCGCCAGCAGCCCACGGGACTTTGGAAACACCATATATTTT.

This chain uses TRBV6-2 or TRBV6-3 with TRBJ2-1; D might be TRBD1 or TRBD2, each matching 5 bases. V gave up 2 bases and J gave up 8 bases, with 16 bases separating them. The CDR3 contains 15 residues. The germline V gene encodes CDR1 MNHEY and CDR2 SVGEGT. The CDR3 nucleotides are TGTGCCAGCAGTTACCGGGACCACGAGGGAGATGAGCAGTTCTTC. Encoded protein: CASSYRDHEGDEQFF.

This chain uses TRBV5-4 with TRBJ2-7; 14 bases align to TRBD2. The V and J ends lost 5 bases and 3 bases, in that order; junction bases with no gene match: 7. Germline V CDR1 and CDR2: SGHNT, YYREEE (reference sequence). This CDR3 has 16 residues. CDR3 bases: TGTGCCAGCAGTGTCAGGGGACTAGCGGGGGACTACGAGCAGTACTTC. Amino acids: CASSVRGLAGDYEQYF.

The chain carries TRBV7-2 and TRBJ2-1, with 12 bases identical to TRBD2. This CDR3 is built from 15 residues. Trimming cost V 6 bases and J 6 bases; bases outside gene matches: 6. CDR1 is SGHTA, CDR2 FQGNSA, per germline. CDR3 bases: TGTGCCAGCAGAAGACTAGCGGGAGTTGGCAATGAGCAGTTCTTC. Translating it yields CASRRLAGVGNEQFF.

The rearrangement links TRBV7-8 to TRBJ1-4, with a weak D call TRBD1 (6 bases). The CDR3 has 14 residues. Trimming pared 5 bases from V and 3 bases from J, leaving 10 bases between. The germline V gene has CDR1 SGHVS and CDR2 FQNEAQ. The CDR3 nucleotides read TGTGCCAGCAGCCGAGGGGGGGCTAATGAAAAACTGTTTTTT. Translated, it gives CASSRGGANEKLFF.

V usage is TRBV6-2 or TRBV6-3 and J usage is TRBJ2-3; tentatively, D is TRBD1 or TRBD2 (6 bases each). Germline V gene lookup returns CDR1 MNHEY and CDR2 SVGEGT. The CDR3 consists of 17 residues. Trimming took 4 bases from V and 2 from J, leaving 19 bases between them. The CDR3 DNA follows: TGTGCCAGCAGTTGGAGCGGCCGGGGGCCGATCACAGATACGCAGTATTTT. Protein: CASSWSGRGPITDTQYF.

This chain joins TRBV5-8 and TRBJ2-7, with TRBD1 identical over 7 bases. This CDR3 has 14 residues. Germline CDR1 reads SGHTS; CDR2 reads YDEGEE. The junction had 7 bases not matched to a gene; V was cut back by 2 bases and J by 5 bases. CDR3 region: CASSLTGANNEQYF. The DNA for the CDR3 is TGTGCCAGCAGCTTAACAGGGGCGAACAACGAGCAGTACTTC.